A selection of T cell receptor beta chains follows, all from one sample in a study of cytomegalovirus exposure and HLA in healthy donors. Some clones are missing from TCRdb's copy, which holds only in-frame ones; the method was immunoSEQ multiplex PCR. The data show some 180,000 clones, about 82% seen once. The sequenced sample consisted of PBMCs. Every receptor here comes from a woman aged 45-65 years in good health and CMV-seronegative. CDR3s include the opening cysteine and the closing phenylalanine or tryptophan. D genes are given only for firm matches. Expanded clones get a size class; other rows say once, few or many, or leave the size out.

cdr3_aa: CASSSGQELYGYTF
cdr3_nt: TGTGCCAGCAGCTCGGGACAGGAGCTCTATGGCTACACCTTC
clone_size: -
j_call: TRBJ1-2
d_call: TRBD1
v_call: TRBV5-5

cdr3_aa: CASRKIETGSGELFF
cdr3_nt: TGCGCCAGCAGAAAGATTGAGACAGGGTCCGGGGAGCTGTTTTTT
clone_size: -
j_call: TRBJ2-2
d_call: TRBD1
v_call: TRBV5-1

cdr3_aa: CASSYGQGGFGQPQHF
cdr3_nt: TGTGCCAGCAGTTACGGGCAGGGTGGCTTTGGACAGCCCCAGCATTTT
clone_size: few
j_call: TRBJ1-5
d_call: -
v_call: TRBV6-6

cdr3_aa: CASSLERHPNYGYTF
cdr3_nt: TGTGCCAGCAGCTTAGAGAGACACCCTAACTATGGCTACACCTTC
clone_size: once
j_call: TRBJ1-2
d_call: -
v_call: TRBV7-2

cdr3_aa: CASSFSGRARDTQYF
cdr3_nt: TGTGCCAGCAGCTTTAGCGGGAGGGCCCGAGATACGCAGTATTTT
clone_size: -
j_call: TRBJ2-3
d_call: TRBD2
v_call: TRBV11-2

cdr3_aa: CAWSVIPRGIWREENIQYF
cdr3_nt: TGTGCCTGGAGTGTAATCCCCCGCGGTATCTGGCGGGAGGAAAACATTCAGTACTTC
clone_size: -
j_call: TRBJ2-4
d_call: TRBD2
v_call: TRBV30

cdr3_aa: CASRGASGTNYGYTF
cdr3_nt: TGTGCCAGCAGAGGGGCCTCCGGGACAAACTATGGCTACACCTTC
clone_size: -
j_call: TRBJ1-2
d_call: -
v_call: TRBV6-6

cdr3_aa: CASILGFQGFYGYTF
cdr3_nt: -
clone_size: -
j_call: TRBJ1-2
d_call: -
v_call: TRBV6-5

cdr3_aa: CASSPWARDRVVYEQYF
cdr3_nt: TGTGCCAGCAGCCCCTGGGCTAGGGACAGGGTCGTCTACGAGCAGTACTTC
clone_size: -
j_call: TRBJ2-7
d_call: TRBD1
v_call: TRBV7-2

cdr3_aa: CASSLRPGQGDEQFF
cdr3_nt: TGTGCCAGCAGCCTCCGGCCGGGACAGGGGGATGAGCAGTTCTTC
clone_size: -
j_call: TRBJ2-1
d_call: TRBD1
v_call: TRBV5-4

cdr3_aa: CASRIQTGHNYGYTF
cdr3_nt: TGTGCCAGCAGAATTCAGACAGGTCATAACTATGGCTACACCTTC
clone_size: -
j_call: TRBJ1-2
d_call: -
v_call: TRBV6-6

cdr3_aa: CASSPTGGPKETQYF
cdr3_nt: TGTGCCAGCAGTCCCACGGGGGGGCCTAAAGAGACCCAGTACTTC
clone_size: -
j_call: TRBJ2-5
d_call: TRBD2
v_call: TRBV28

cdr3_aa: CASSLWSSYNSPLHF
cdr3_nt: TGTGCCAGCAGTTTATGGAGCTCCTATAATTCACCCCTCCACTTT
clone_size: few
j_call: TRBJ1-6
d_call: -
v_call: TRBV28

cdr3_aa: CASSPSGTLSSYEQYF
cdr3_nt: TGTGCCAGCAGTCCTAGCGGGACCCTCAGCTCCTACGAGCAGTACTTC
clone_size: -
j_call: TRBJ2-7
d_call: TRBD2
v_call: TRBV28

cdr3_aa: CASSFQSGWEQYF
cdr3_nt: TGTGCCAGCAGTTTCCAGTCGGGGTGGGAGCAGTACTTC
clone_size: -
j_call: TRBJ2-7
d_call: -
v_call: TRBV28

cdr3_aa: CASSLGLSSYEQYF
cdr3_nt: TGTGCCAGCAGCTTGGGACTGTCCTCCTACGAGCAGTACTTC
clone_size: -
j_call: TRBJ2-7
d_call: -
v_call: TRBV7-9

cdr3_aa: CASRPHTGNSNQPQHF
cdr3_nt: TGTGCCAGCAGACCACATACAGGTAATAGCAATCAGCCCCAGCATTTT
clone_size: -
j_call: TRBJ1-5
d_call: -
v_call: TRBV27

cdr3_aa: CASSPRTSGSTYNEQFF
cdr3_nt: TGCGCCAGCAGCCCCAGGACTAGCGGGAGCACCTACAATGAGCAGTTCTTC
clone_size: -
j_call: TRBJ2-1
d_call: TRBD2
v_call: TRBV5-1

cdr3_aa: CATKTGSSGNTIYF
cdr3_nt: TGTGCCACCAAGACAGGGAGCTCTGGAAACACCATATATTTT
clone_size: -
j_call: TRBJ1-3
d_call: TRBD1
v_call: TRBV28

cdr3_aa: CSVAVSGANVLTF
cdr3_nt: TGCAGCGTTGCAGTCTCTGGGGCCAACGTCCTGACTTTC
clone_size: -
j_call: TRBJ2-6
d_call: -
v_call: TRBV29-1

cdr3_aa: CASSSGTSGPPRDEQYF
cdr3_nt: TGTGCCAGCAGCTCCGGGACTAGCGGTCCCCCCCGCGACGAGCAGTACTTC
clone_size: -
j_call: TRBJ2-7
d_call: TRBD2
v_call: TRBV28

cdr3_aa: CASSYSGREEQYF
cdr3_nt: TGTGCCAGCAGTTACTCGGGCAGAGAAGAGCAGTACTTC
clone_size: once
j_call: TRBJ2-7
d_call: -
v_call: TRBV6-5

cdr3_aa: CASSEEGDHYEQYF
cdr3_nt: TGTGCCAGCAGTGAAGAGGGAGACCACTACGAGCAGTACTTC
clone_size: few
j_call: TRBJ2-7
d_call: -
v_call: TRBV6-5

cdr3_aa: CASSTDRGNTGELFF
cdr3_nt: TGTGCCAGCAGCACGGACAGGGGCAACACCGGGGAGCTGTTTTTT
clone_size: -
j_call: TRBJ2-2
d_call: TRBD1
v_call: TRBV7-9

cdr3_aa: CASSGRRGNYGYTF
cdr3_nt: TGTGCCAGCAGTGGACGTCGGGGGAACTATGGCTACACCTTC
clone_size: -
j_call: TRBJ1-2
d_call: -
v_call: TRBV27

cdr3_aa: CASSTPGNSNQPQHF
cdr3_nt: TGTGCCAGTAGTACCCCCGGGAATAGCAATCAGCCCCAGCATTTT
clone_size: -
j_call: TRBJ1-5
d_call: -
v_call: TRBV19

cdr3_aa: CASRVRDRHTDTQYF
cdr3_nt: TGTGCCAGCAGAGTCCGGGACAGACACACAGATACGCAGTATTTT
clone_size: -
j_call: TRBJ2-3
d_call: TRBD1
v_call: TRBV28

cdr3_aa: CSVEGTGTYEQYF
cdr3_nt: TGCAGCGTTGAAGGGACAGGGACCTACGAGCAGTACTTC
clone_size: -
j_call: TRBJ2-7
d_call: TRBD1
v_call: TRBV29-1

cdr3_aa: CASSDRQKTYNEQFF
cdr3_nt: TGTGCCAGCAGCGATAGACAGAAGACCTACAATGAGCAGTTCTTC
clone_size: -
j_call: TRBJ2-1
d_call: -
v_call: TRBV5-5

cdr3_aa: CAISESNGGLTQYF
cdr3_nt: TGTGCCATCAGTGAGTCGAACGGCGGGCTCACGCAGTATTTT
clone_size: few
j_call: TRBJ2-3
d_call: -
v_call: TRBV10-3

cdr3_aa: CASSAGTGNMYTQYF
cdr3_nt: TGTGCCAGCAGCGCCGGGACAGGGAACATGTATACGCAGTATTTT
clone_size: few
j_call: TRBJ2-3
d_call: TRBD1
v_call: TRBV7-9

cdr3_aa: CASSLTSSQETQYF
cdr3_nt: TGTGCCAGCAGTTTAACGTCGAGTCAAGAGACCCAGTACTTC
clone_size: -
j_call: TRBJ2-5
d_call: -
v_call: TRBV28

cdr3_aa: CASSRGNNEQFF
cdr3_nt: TGTGCCAGCAGCCGGGGGAACAATGAGCAGTTCTTC
clone_size: -
j_call: TRBJ2-1
d_call: -
v_call: TRBV7-8

cdr3_aa: CASSLAGQGDGYTF
cdr3_nt: TGTGCCAGCAGCTTAGCCGGGCAGGGGGATGGCTACACCTTC
clone_size: -
j_call: TRBJ1-2
d_call: TRBD1
v_call: TRBV7-8

cdr3_aa: CASSFPGQGYEQYF
cdr3_nt: TGTGCCAGCAGCTTTCCGGGACAGGGTTACGAGCAGTACTTC
clone_size: once
j_call: TRBJ2-7
d_call: TRBD1
v_call: TRBV7-2

cdr3_aa: CASSDRDTGELFF
cdr3_nt: TGCGCCAGCAGTGACAGGGACACCGGGGAGCTGTTTTTT
clone_size: few
j_call: TRBJ2-2
d_call: -
v_call: TRBV10-2

cdr3_aa: CASSAQGGTSGNRDTQYF
cdr3_nt: TGTGCCAGCAGCGCCCAGGGAGGGACTAGCGGGAACAGAGATACGCAGTATTTT
clone_size: -
j_call: TRBJ2-3
d_call: TRBD2
v_call: TRBV9

cdr3_aa: CASSPERRTYEQYF
cdr3_nt: TGTGCCAGCAGTCCTGAGCGACGGACCTACGAGCAGTACTTC
clone_size: -
j_call: TRBJ2-7
d_call: -
v_call: TRBV27

cdr3_aa: CASSDGYQETQYF
cdr3_nt: TGCGCCAGCAGTGACGGGTACCAAGAGACCCAGTACTTC
clone_size: -
j_call: TRBJ2-5
d_call: -
v_call: TRBV10-1

cdr3_aa: CASSLGTELSYEQYF
cdr3_nt: TGCGCCAGCAGCCTCGGGACAGAACTATCCTACGAGCAGTACTTC
clone_size: -
j_call: TRBJ2-7
d_call: TRBD1
v_call: TRBV4-3

cdr3_aa: CASSGTSGRALVQFF
cdr3_nt: TGCGCCAGCAGCGGGACTAGCGGGAGGGCCCTCGTGCAGTTCTTC
clone_size: -
j_call: TRBJ2-1
d_call: TRBD2
v_call: TRBV5-1

cdr3_aa: CASSPREVSYEQYF
cdr3_nt: TGTGCCAGCAGCCCCCGGGAGGTGTCCTACGAGCAGTACTTC
clone_size: -
j_call: TRBJ2-7
d_call: TRBD2
v_call: TRBV7-8

cdr3_aa: CASSNGQGRNTF
cdr3_nt: TGTGCCAGCAGTAACGGACAGGGGAGGAACACCTTC
clone_size: few
j_call: TRBJ1-2
d_call: TRBD1
v_call: TRBV6-5

cdr3_aa: CASSLDPLAGGPRGEQFF
cdr3_nt: TGTGCCAGCAGCTTAGATCCCCTGGCGGGAGGGCCGCGAGGTGAGCAGTTCTTC
clone_size: few
j_call: TRBJ2-1
d_call: TRBD2
v_call: TRBV11-2

cdr3_aa: CASSFETDSSQAFF
cdr3_nt: TGTGCCAGCAGCTTCGAAACTGACAGCAGTCAAGCTTTCTTT
clone_size: -
j_call: TRBJ1-1
d_call: -
v_call: TRBV7-8

cdr3_aa: CASSLYLQETQYF
cdr3_nt: TGCGCCAGCAGCTTGTACCTACAAGAGACCCAGTACTTC
clone_size: once
j_call: TRBJ2-5
d_call: -
v_call: TRBV5-1

cdr3_aa: CASSLAPLDTGELFF
cdr3_nt: TGCGCCAGCAGCTTGGCCCCACTGGACACCGGGGAGCTGTTTTTT
clone_size: -
j_call: TRBJ2-2
d_call: -
v_call: TRBV5-1

cdr3_aa: CASSRSHHLQGTDTQYF
cdr3_nt: TGTGCCAGCAGCCGATCACACCACTTACAGGGCACAGATACGCAGTATTTT
clone_size: -
j_call: TRBJ2-3
d_call: -
v_call: TRBV7-9

cdr3_aa: CSSSSGTSGRTSGANVLTF
cdr3_nt: TGTTCCAGCAGCTCCGGGACTAGCGGGAGAACCTCTGGGGCCAACGTCCTGACTTTC
clone_size: -
j_call: TRBJ2-6
d_call: TRBD2
v_call: TRBV7-9

cdr3_aa: CASSGDSLGNTIYF
cdr3_nt: TGTGCCAGTTCTGGGGACTCCCTCGGAAACACCATATATTTT
clone_size: -
j_call: TRBJ1-3
d_call: -
v_call: TRBV19

cdr3_aa: CASSLGRTGSYNEQFF
cdr3_nt: TGTGCCAGCAGCTTAGGACGGACAGGCTCCTACAATGAGCAGTTCTTC
clone_size: -
j_call: TRBJ2-1
d_call: TRBD1
v_call: TRBV7-6

cdr3_aa: CASTRSRDYEQYF
cdr3_nt: TGTGCCAGCACCCGGTCGAGGGACTACGAGCAGTACTTC
clone_size: -
j_call: TRBJ2-7
d_call: -
v_call: TRBV6-5

cdr3_aa: CASSLVGGLTEQYF
cdr3_nt: TGTGCCAGCAGCTTGGTGGGAGGGCTAACCGAGCAGTACTTC
clone_size: -
j_call: TRBJ2-7
d_call: TRBD2
v_call: TRBV7-2

cdr3_aa: CASTGQKNTGELFF
cdr3_nt: TGTGCCAGCACCGGACAGAAGAACACCGGGGAGCTGTTTTTT
clone_size: -
j_call: TRBJ2-2
d_call: -
v_call: TRBV21-1

cdr3_aa: CASSQDGVGEQFF
cdr3_nt: TGCGCCAGCAGCCAAGATGGAGTAGGCGAGCAGTTCTTC
clone_size: -
j_call: TRBJ2-1
d_call: -
v_call: TRBV4-1